The 27 T cell receptor beta chains given below trace back to one sample, sequenced in a study of blood T cell repertoires in COVID-19. The data were produced by immunoSEQ multiplex PCR, yet TCRdb's version contains in-frame clones alone and is incomplete. This table has about 78,000 clones, approximately 89% appearing once. The sample comprised peripheral blood. The receptors were sampled from a woman in her fifties or sixties with acute or convalescent COVID-19.

J is TRBJ1-2 and V is TRBV7-9; perhaps TRBD1 as D (6 bases). The CDR3 covers 13 residues. Trimming removed 5 bases at V and 8 bases at J, with 15 bases between. The germline V gene encodes CDR1 SEHNR and CDR2 FQNEAQ (reference sequence). The DNA for the CDR3 is TGTGCCAGCAGCCTGACAGGCACACAGGGCTACACCTTC. Translating it yields CASSLTGTQGYTF.

The V call is TRBV29-1, the J call TRBJ2-7; TRBD2 is a possible D gene (6 bases). With 0 bases removed from V and 5 bases from J, the gap between germline ends came to 8 bases. CDR1 and CDR2 from the germline V gene are SQVTM and ANQGSEA. The CDR3 extends over 12 amino acids. The CDR3 nucleotides read TGCAGCGTTGAAGACACTAGCAACGAGCAGTACTTC. This translates into CSVEDTSNEQYF.

The chain is built from TRBV27 and TRBJ1-6; 10 nucleotides line up with TRBD1. V trimming: 5 bases; J trimming: 8 bases; junction bases outside the gene matches: 6. CDR3 length equals 15 residues. CDR1 and CDR2 from the germline V gene are MNHEY and SMNVEV (reference sequence). The CDR3 sequence: CASSPSDRGDSPLHF. The CDR3 nucleotides read TGTGCCAGCAGTCCTTCGGACAGGGGGGATTCACCCCTCCACTTT.

This clone was recorded only once. V and J are TRBV6-5 and TRBJ2-7, with 9 nucleotides matching TRBD2. With V trimmed by 5 bases and J by 4 bases, 6 bases remained unmatched. The CDR3 extends over 14 amino acids. The germline V gene encodes CDR1 MNHEY and CDR2 SVGAGI. The CDR3 nucleotides are TGTGCCAGCAGTACACGAGCGGGGGGATACGAGCAGTACTTC. Protein: CASSTRAGGYEQYF.

In DNA form, the CDR3 reads TGTGCCAGTAGTATAGGTCGGGACAGGGGGCCGGCCGGGGAGCTGTTTTTT. It codes for CASSIGRDRGPAGELFF. The rearrangement links TRBV19 to TRBJ2-2; the match to TRBD1 covers 12 bases. The germline V gene encodes CDR1 LNHDA and CDR2 SQIVND (reference sequence). V lost 1 base and J lost 6; bases outside the gene matches: 6. The CDR3 is 17 residues long.

The chain couples TRBV15 to TRBJ2-2; 11 bases agree with TRBD2. This CDR3 spans 20 amino acids. The germline CDR1 and CDR2 sequences are LNHNV and YYDKDF (reference sequence). Trimming removed 0 bases from V and 1 base from J; junction bases left unmatched: 10. CDR3 amino acids: CATSRESPLAGGLNTGELFF. The CDR3 DNA follows: TGTGCCACCAGCAGAGAAAGTCCCCTAGCGGGGGGCCTGAACACCGGGGAGCTGTTTTTT.

The CDR3 loop is CASRGGTEETQYF. DNA of the CDR3: TGTGCCAGCAGAGGAGGGACAGAAGAGACCCAGTACTTC. The chain carries TRBV28 and TRBJ2-5; D is perhaps TRBD1 (7 bases). Trimming pared 6 bases from V and 3 bases from J, leaving 11 bases between. The CDR3 has 13 residues. Germline CDR1 and CDR2: MDHEN and SYDVKM.

CDR3 nucleotide sequence: TGTGCCAGCAGTTTTCAGGGGGGACAGGAGAATGAAAAACTGTTTTTT. This gives the protein CASSFQGGQENEKLFF. The rearrangement uses TRBV28 and TRBJ1-4; the match to TRBD1 covers 8 bases. The germline CDR1 and CDR2 sequences are MDHEN and SYDVKM. The V gene end was trimmed by 3 bases and the J gene end by 5 bases; junction bases not matched to a gene: 8. The CDR3 is 16 amino acids.

The V and J genes are TRBV29-1 and TRBJ1-2; TRBD1 matches at 7 bases. V was clipped by 3 bases and J by 2 bases; unmatched bases: 0. CDR1 is SQVTM, CDR2 ANQGSEA, per germline. The CDR3 consists of 12 residues. CDR3 bases: TGCAGCGTTGAGGGACAGAACTATGGCTACACCTTC. This translates into CSVEGQNYGYTF. The whole variable domain, remainder taken from reference TRBV29-1 and TRBJ1-2, is SAVISQKPSRDICQRGTSLTIQCQVDSQVTMMFWYRQQPGQSLTLIATANQGSEATYESGFVIDKFPISRPNLTFSTLTVSNMSPEDSSIYLCSVEGQNYGYTFGSGTRLTVV.

V and J are TRBV7-3 and TRBJ2-7, with a weak D call TRBD2 (6 bases). Trimming cost V 4 bases and J 8 bases, with 18 bases left between them. Germline CDR1 reads SGHTA; CDR2 reads FQGTGA. There are 14 residues in the CDR3. CDR3 coding DNA: TGTGCCAGCAGCTCCGGGACTTCGAACGCTAAGCAGTACTTC. Amino acids: CASSSGTSNAKQYF.

This clone was detected only a few times. This sequence joins TRBV7-2 and TRBJ1-5; weak D call: TRBD1 (5 bases). V lost 0 bases and J 5 bases, leaving 11 bases between the germline ends. This CDR3 region has 15 residues. Germline lookup yields CDR1 SGHTA and CDR2 FQGNSA. CDR3 sequence reads: CASSLAYGGDQPQHF. The CDR3 DNA sequence: TGTGCCAGCAGCTTAGCGTACGGGGGGGATCAGCCCCAGCATTTT.

This rearrangement joins TRBV4-2 to TRBJ2-1, with 7 positions matching TRBD2. Per the germline V gene, CDR1 is LGHNA and CDR2 is YNFKEQ. V was pared by 0 bases and J by 9 bases, with 11 bases of the junction left unmatched. CDR3 length equals 16 residues. Here the CDR3 reads CASSQEIGLWGGEQFF. The CDR3 nucleotides are TGTGCCAGCAGCCAAGAAATTGGACTATGGGGGGGTGAGCAGTTCTTC.

The chain uses TRBV18 and TRBJ2-1, with 11 bases lining up with TRBD2. This CDR3 comprises 17 residues. Looked up from germline, CDR1 is KGHSH and CDR2 is LQKENI. V shed 6 bases and J 6 bases; nucleotides not matched to a gene: 13. CDR3 coding DNA: TGTGCCAGCTCCCGGTATAGCGGGAGGGCCGGGGGCAATGAGCAGTTCTTC. Its translation is CASSRYSGRAGGNEQFF.

The gene calls are TRBV3-1 (or the pseudogene TRBV3-2) and TRBJ1-2; perhaps TRBD1 as D (5 bases). V was pared by 5 bases and J by 0 bases, with 13 bases between. Germline V gene data show CDR1 as LGHDT and CDR2 as YNNKEL (reference sequence). CDR3 length equals 15 residues. The CDR3 is CASSSGGYSNYGYTF. The CDR3 nucleotides read TGTGCCAGCAGCTCGGGGGGGTACTCTAACTATGGCTACACCTTC.

The chain recombines TRBV4-1 with TRBJ2-7; D call uncertain. Trimming took off 1 base at V and 1 base at J, with 8 bases between the two ends. This CDR3 is 14 amino acids long. Looked up from germline, CDR1 is MGHRA and CDR2 is YSYEKL. CDR3 nucleotides: TGCGCCAGCAGCCAAGTGACTCTATCCTACGAGCAGTACTTC. This translates into CASSQVTLSYEQYF.

The rearrangement joins TRBV6-2 or TRBV6-3 to TRBJ2-7, with D perhaps matching TRBD1 (7 bases). The V gene lost 2 bases and the J gene lost 2 bases, with 10 bases spanning the gap. This CDR3 spans 14 amino acids. CDR1 and CDR2 (germline): MNHEY, SVGEGT. DNA for the CDR3: TGTGCCAGCAGTTACCGGAGGGGGCCCTACGAGCAGTACTTC. This gives the protein CASSYRRGPYEQYF.

This clone has only a few counts. The chain uses TRBV7-2 and TRBJ1-2; 9 bases agree with TRBD1. Germline trimming cut 1 base from V and 7 bases from J; bases unmatched to any gene: 10. Germline CDR1 and CDR2: SGHTA and FQGNSA. The CDR3 has 16 residues. CDR3 sequence: CASSLGTGVDAVGYTF. The CDR3 DNA follows: TGTGCCAGCAGCTTAGGGACAGGGGTAGATGCGGTTGGCTACACCTTC.

DNA of the CDR3: TGTGCCAGCAGTCCCACAGACAGGGCCCCCAATTCACCCCTCCACTTT. Translating it yields CASSPTDRAPNSPLHF. The rearrangement links TRBV2 to TRBJ1-6; TRBD1 agrees at 7 bases. The ends lost 5 bases at V and 7 bases at J; junction bases unmatched: 11. The CDR3 runs 16 residues. The germline CDR1 and CDR2 sequences are SNHLY and FYNNEI.

This chain links TRBV20-1 with TRBJ1-1, with TRBD1 matching 7 bases. This CDR3 spans 15 amino acids. Germline V gives CDR1 DFQATT, CDR2 SNEGSKA (reference sequence). J was trimmed by 0 bases and V by 3 bases; bases with no gene match: 7. The CDR3 spells CSASLPGQMNTEAFF. For the CDR3, the DNA is TGCAGTGCTAGTCTACCGGGACAGATGAACACTGAAGCTTTCTTT.

The chain is built from TRBV6-6 and TRBJ2-6; a weak D match, TRBD2 (5 bases). This CDR3 is built from 15 residues. CDR1 is MNHNY, CDR2 SVGAGI, per germline (reference sequence). The V end lost 5 bases, the J end lost 1 base, and 9 bases lay between the germline ends. CDR3 amino acids: CASSREGSGANVLTF. The CDR3 DNA sequence: TGTGCCAGCAGTCGAGAGGGATCTGGGGCCAACGTCCTGACTTTC.

The chain carries TRBV18 and TRBJ1-5; tentatively, D is TRBD1 (6 bases). Trimming pared 0 bases from V and 0 bases from J, leaving 9 bases between. Germline loops: CDR1 KGHSH, CDR2 LQKENI. The CDR3 length is 16 residues. The CDR3 reads CASSPPGTYSNQPQHF. The CDR3 DNA reads as TGTGCCAGCTCACCACCCGGGACATATAGCAATCAGCCCCAGCATTTT.

The rearrangement links TRBV10-3 to TRBJ2-7; D is possibly TRBD1 (5 bases). Germline CDR1 is ENHRY and CDR2 is SYGVKD. V lost 2 bases to trimming and J lost 0 bases, with 11 bases between them. The CDR3 runs 15 residues. The chain's CDR3 is CAISEGHSSSYEQYF. CDR3 bases: TGTGCCATCAGTGAGGGACATTCTAGCTCCTACGAGCAGTACTTC.

The rearrangement links TRBV6-5 to TRBJ2-7, with 9 nucleotides matching TRBD2. V shed 2 bases and J 7 bases; nucleotides not matched to a gene: 12. The CDR3 sequence is 16 residues long. The germline CDR1 and CDR2 sequences are MNHEY and SVGAGI. The DNA for the CDR3 is TGTGCCAGCAGTTACGGAGGTGCGGGGGGGCCGAAAGAGCAGTACTTC. Protein sequence: CASSYGGAGGPKEQYF.

The chain is built from TRBV4-1 and TRBJ2-3; possibly TRBD2 for D (6 bases). CDR1 is MGHRA, CDR2 YSYEKL, per germline. There are 13 residues in the CDR3. V gave up 3 bases and J gave up 6 bases, with 10 bases separating them. This chain's CDR3 is CASSQEGRDTQYF. The DNA for the CDR3 is TGCGCCAGCAGCCAGGAGGGTAGGGATACGCAGTATTTT.

The V and J genes are TRBV5-1 and TRBJ1-4; the D gene is possibly TRBD1 (5 bases). Germline CDR1 is SGHRS and CDR2 is YFSETQ. The V and J ends lost 4 bases and 1 base respectively, with 17 bases between them. This CDR3 contains 17 residues. This CDR3 is CASSPGRDPRTNEKLFF. CDR3 DNA: TGCGCCAGCAGCCCCGGCAGGGATCCTAGAACTAATGAAAAACTGTTTTTT.

The genes are TRBV5-1 and TRBJ2-6; TRBD1 matches at 12 bases. Germline V lookup: CDR1 SGHRS, CDR2 YFSETQ. The CDR3 spans 18 residues. Losses at the gene ends were 4 bases for V and 4 bases for J; bases not matched to a gene: 9. The CDR3 DNA follows: TGCGCCAGCAGCCCCCGGGACAGGGGGCGCGCCGGGGCCAACGTCCTGACTTTC. It translates to CASSPRDRGRAGANVLTF.

The chain joins TRBV3-1 (or the pseudogene TRBV3-2) to TRBJ1-3; TRBD1 matches at 7 bases. Germline loops: CDR1 LGHDT, CDR2 YNNKEL (reference sequence). Losses at the gene ends were 5 bases for V and 2 bases for J; bases not matched to a gene: 6. CDR3 length: 15 amino acids. CDR3 bases: TGTGCCAGCAGCGCACGACAGGGAACTGGAAACACCATATATTTT. Translating it yields CASSARQGTGNTIYF.